This TCR beta chain was obtained from a study of tumor and adjacent non-tumor tissue in lung cancer. Study-wide context: Stage I to III disease affected roughly ten men and 5 women aged roughly 31 to 76.

Regarding this clonotype: Its matching antigen is unknown. Possible read error: a much larger clone is one base away.

TCRbeta libraries were built with three rounds of nested PCR, modified from ARM-PCR. TCRdb ran MiXCR on the multiplex PCR reads and lists one entry per CDR3 protein. This sample has over 110,000 distinct CDR3 sequences, with approximately 70% found just once. Germline loops: CDR1 MNHEY, CDR2 SVGAGI. The CDR3 spans 16 residues. The template was RNA from unsorted bulk tissue. Donors were chemotherapy-naive, newly diagnosed lung cancer surgical patients in China, August–late 2014. Study results and limitations: Tumor TCR diversity, when higher, was linked to shorter survival. Top 100 clones took a larger repertoire share in normal lung.

The receptor's source is a man in his sixties with small cell lung cancer. V and J are TRBV6-5 and TRBJ2-1; D is ambiguous. Sequenced: lung tumor tissue. Here the CDR3 DNA reads TGTCCCAGCAGTTACTCGCCAACCTGGGGTTACAATGAGCAGTTCTTC. Its translation is CPSSYSPTWGYNEQFF.